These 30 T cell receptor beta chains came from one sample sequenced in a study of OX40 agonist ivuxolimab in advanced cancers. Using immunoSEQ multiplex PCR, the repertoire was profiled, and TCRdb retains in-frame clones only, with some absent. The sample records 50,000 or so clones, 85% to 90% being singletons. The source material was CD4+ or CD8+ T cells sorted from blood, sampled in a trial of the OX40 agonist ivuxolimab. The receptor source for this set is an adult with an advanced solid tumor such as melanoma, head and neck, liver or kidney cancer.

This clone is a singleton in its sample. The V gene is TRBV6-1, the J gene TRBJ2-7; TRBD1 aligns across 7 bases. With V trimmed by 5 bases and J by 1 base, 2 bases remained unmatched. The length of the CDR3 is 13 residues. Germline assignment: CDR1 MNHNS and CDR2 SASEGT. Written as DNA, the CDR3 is TGTGCCAGCAGTCTGACAGGGTCCTACGAGCAGTACTTC. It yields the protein CASSLTGSYEQYF.

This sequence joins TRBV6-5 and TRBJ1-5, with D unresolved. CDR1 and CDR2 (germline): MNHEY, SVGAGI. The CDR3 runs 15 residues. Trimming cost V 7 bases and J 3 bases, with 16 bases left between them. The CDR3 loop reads CASKLTGTDNQPQHF. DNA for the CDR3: TGTGCCAGCAAGTTAACGGGAACCGACAATCAGCCCCAGCATTTT.

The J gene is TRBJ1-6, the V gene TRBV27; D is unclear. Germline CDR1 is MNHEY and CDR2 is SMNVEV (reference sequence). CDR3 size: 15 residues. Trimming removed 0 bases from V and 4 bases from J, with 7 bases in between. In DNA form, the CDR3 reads TGTGCCAGCAGTTTATCTAGATTATATAATTCACCCCTCCACTTT. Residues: CASSLSRLYNSPLHF.

The CDR3, as DNA: TGTGCCAAGAGGGTTATGAGCGAGCAGTACTTC. Its protein is CAKRVMSEQYF. The chain joins TRBV10-3 to TRBJ2-7; possibly TRBD2 for D (5 bases). Per germline, CDR1 ENHRY and CDR2 SYGVKD. The CDR3 sequence is 11 residues long. The ends were cut back, 10 bases at V and 6 bases at J, with 13 bases in the middle.

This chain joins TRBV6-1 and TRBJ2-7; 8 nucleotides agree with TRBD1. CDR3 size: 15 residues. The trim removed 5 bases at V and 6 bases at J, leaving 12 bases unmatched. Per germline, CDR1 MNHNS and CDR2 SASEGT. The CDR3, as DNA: TGTGCCAGCAGTTCACGACAGGGGCCCCACTTCGAGCAGTACTTC. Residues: CASSSRQGPHFEQYF.

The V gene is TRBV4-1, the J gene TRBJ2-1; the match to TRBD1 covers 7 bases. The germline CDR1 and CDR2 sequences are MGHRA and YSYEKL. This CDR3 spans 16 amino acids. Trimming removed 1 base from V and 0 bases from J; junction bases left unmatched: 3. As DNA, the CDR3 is TGCGCCAGCAGCCAAGCCGGGACAGCCTCCTACAATGAGCAGTTCTTC. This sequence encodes CASSQAGTASYNEQFF.

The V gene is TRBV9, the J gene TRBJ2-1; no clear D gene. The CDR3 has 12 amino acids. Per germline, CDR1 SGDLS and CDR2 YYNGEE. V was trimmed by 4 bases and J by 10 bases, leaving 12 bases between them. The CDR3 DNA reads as TGTGCCAGCAGCACCCGTCGAGGCGAGCAGTTCTTC. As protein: CASSTRRGEQFF.

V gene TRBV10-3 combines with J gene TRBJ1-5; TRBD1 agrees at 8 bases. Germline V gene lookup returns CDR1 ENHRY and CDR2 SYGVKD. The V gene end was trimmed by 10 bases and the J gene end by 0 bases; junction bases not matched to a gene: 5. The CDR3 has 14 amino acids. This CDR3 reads CATTGVYSNQPQHF. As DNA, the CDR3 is TGTGCCACGACAGGGGTTTATAGCAATCAGCCCCAGCATTTT.

The CDR3 protein is CATKGAALNYGYTF. The CDR3 DNA follows: TGTGCCACCAAAGGGGCTGCCCTGAACTATGGCTACACCTTC. The gene calls are TRBV10-3 and TRBJ1-2, with D maybe TRBD1 (5 bases). The CDR3 totals 14 residues. The germline CDR1 and CDR2 sequences are ENHRY and SYGVKD. Trimming pared 10 bases from V and 2 bases from J, leaving 17 bases between.

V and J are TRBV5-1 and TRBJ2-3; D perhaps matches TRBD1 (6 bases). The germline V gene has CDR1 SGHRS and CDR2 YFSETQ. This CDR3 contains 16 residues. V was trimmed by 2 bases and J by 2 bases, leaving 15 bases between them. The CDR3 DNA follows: TGCGCCAGCAGCTTTCAGACAGGTGGCAACACAGATACGCAGTATTTT. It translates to CASSFQTGGNTDTQYF.

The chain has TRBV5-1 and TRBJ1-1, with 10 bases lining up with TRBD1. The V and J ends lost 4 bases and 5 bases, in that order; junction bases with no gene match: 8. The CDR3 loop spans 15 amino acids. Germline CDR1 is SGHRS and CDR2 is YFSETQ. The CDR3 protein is CASSAGRTGGTEAFF. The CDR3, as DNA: TGCGCCAGCAGCGCGGGACGGACAGGGGGGACTGAAGCTTTCTTT. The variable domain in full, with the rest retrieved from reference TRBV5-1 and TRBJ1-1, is KAGVTQTPRYLIKTRGQQVTLSCSPISGHRSVSWYQQTPGQGLQFLFEYFSETQRNKGNFPGRFSGRQFSNSRSEMNVSTLELGDSALYLCASSAGRTGGTEAFFGQGTRLTVV.

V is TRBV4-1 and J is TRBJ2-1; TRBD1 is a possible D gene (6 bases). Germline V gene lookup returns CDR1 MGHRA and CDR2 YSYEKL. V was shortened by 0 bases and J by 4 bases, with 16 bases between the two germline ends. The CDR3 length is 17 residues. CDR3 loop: CASSQDRGLGGYNEQFF. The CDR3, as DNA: TGCGCCAGCAGCCAAGATCGGGGCCTAGGGGGATACAATGAGCAGTTCTTC.

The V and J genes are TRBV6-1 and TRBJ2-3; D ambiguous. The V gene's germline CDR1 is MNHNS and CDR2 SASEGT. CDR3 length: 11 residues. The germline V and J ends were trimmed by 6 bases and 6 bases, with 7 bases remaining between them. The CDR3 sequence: CASSVGDTQYF. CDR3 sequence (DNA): TGTGCCAGCAGCGTAGGGGATACGCAGTATTTT.

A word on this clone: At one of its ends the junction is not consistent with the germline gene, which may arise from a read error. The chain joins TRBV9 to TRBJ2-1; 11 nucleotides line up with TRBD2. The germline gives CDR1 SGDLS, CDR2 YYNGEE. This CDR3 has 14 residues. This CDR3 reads CASCVSGGAQEQFF. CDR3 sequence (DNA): TGTGCCAGCTGCGTTAGCGGGGGGGCACAGGAGCAGTTCTTC.

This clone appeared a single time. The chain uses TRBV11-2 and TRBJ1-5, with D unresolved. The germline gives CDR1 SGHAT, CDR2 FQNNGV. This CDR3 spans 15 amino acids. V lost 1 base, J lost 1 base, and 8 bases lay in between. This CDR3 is CASSLVRQSNQPQHF. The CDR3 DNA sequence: TGTGCCAGCAGCTTAGTTCGCCAGAGCAATCAGCCCCAGCATTTT.

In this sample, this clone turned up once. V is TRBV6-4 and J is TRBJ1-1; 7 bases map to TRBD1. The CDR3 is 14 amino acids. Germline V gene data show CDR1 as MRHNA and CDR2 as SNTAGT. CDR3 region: CPKDSGTVGVEAFF. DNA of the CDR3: TGTCCCAAAGATTCCGGGACAGTTGGGGTAGAAGCTTTCTTT.

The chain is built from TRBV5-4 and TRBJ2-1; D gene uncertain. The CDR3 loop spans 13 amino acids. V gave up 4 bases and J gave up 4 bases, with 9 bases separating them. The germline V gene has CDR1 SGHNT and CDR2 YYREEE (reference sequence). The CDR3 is CASSGRNYNEQFF. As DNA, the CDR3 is TGTGCCAGCAGCGGCCGTAATTACAATGAGCAGTTCTTC.

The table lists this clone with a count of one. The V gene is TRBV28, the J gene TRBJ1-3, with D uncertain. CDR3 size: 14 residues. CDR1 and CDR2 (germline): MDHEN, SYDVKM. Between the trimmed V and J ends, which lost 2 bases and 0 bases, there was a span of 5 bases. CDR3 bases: TGTGCCAGCAGTTTAACCCGCTCTGGAAACACCATATATTTT. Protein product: CASSLTRSGNTIYF. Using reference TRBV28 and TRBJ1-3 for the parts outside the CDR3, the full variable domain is DVKVTQSSRYLVKRTGEKVFLECVQDMDHENMFWYRQDPGLGLRLIYFSYDVKMKEKGDIPEGYSVSREKKERFSLILESASTNQTSMYLCASSLTRSGNTIYFGEGSWLTVV.

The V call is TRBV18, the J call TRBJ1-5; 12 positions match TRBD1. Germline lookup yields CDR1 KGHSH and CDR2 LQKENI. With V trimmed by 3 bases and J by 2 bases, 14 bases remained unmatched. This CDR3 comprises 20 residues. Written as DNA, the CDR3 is TGTGCCAGCTCACCGGGACCGGGACAGGGGGCGTTCAGTGGCAATCAGCCCCAGCATTTT. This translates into CASSPGPGQGAFSGNQPQHF. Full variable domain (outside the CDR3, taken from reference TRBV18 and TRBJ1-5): NAGVMQNPRHLVRRRGQEARLRCSPMKGHSHVYWYRQLPEEGLKFMVYLQKENIIDESGMPKERFSAEFPKEGPSILRIQQVVRGDSAAYFCASSPGPGQGAFSGNQPQHFGDGTRLSIL.

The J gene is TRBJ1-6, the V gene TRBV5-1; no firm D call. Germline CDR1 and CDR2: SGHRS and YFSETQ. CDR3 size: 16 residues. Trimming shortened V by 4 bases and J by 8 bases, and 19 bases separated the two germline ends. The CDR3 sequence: CASSRNTVGVDSPLHF. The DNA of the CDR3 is TGCGCCAGCAGCAGGAACACAGTTGGGGTGGATTCACCCCTCCACTTT.

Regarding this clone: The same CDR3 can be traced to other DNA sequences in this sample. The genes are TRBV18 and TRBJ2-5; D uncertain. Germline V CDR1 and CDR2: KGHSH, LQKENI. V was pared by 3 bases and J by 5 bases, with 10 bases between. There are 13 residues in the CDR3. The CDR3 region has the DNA TGTGCCAGCTCACCTCTCCGAGAGGAGACCCAGTACTTC. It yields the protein CASSPLREETQYF.

This chain's CDR3 is CASSSEAGYEQYF. The CDR3 bases are TGTGCCAGCAGCTCGGAAGCGGGATACGAGCAGTACTTC. The rearrangement joins TRBV5-5 to TRBJ2-7; TRBD2 aligns across 7 bases. The germline V gene has CDR1 SGHKS and CDR2 YYEKEE (reference sequence). This CDR3 spans 13 amino acids. V lost 3 bases and J lost 4; bases outside the gene matches: 4.

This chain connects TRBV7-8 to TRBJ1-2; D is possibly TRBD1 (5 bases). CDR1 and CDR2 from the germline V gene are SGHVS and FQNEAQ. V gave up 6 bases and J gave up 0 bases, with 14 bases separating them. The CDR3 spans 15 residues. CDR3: CASSPNRRANYGYTF. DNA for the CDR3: TGTGCCAGCAGTCCTAACAGGAGAGCTAACTATGGCTACACCTTC.

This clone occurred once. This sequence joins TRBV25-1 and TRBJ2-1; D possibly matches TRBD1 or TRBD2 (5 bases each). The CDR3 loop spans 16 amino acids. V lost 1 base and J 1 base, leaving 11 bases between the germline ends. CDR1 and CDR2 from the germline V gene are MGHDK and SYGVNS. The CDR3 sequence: CASSEWGMGSYNEQFF. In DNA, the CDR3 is TGTGCCAGCAGTGAATGGGGGATGGGGTCCTACAATGAGCAGTTCTTC.

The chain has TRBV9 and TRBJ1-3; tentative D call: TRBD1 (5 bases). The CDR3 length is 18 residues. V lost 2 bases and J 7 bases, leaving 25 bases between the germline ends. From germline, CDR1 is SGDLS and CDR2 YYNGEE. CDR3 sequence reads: CASSVVPSPGLTVNTIYF. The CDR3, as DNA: TGTGCCAGCAGCGTGGTTCCCAGCCCGGGACTTACTGTCAACACCATATATTTT.

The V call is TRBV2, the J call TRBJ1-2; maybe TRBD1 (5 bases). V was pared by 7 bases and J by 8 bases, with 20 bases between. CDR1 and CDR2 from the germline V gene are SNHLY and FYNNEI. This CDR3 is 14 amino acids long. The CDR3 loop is CASIWSSPGGGYTF. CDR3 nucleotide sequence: TGTGCCAGCATCTGGTCCAGCCCTGGGGGAGGCTACACCTTC.

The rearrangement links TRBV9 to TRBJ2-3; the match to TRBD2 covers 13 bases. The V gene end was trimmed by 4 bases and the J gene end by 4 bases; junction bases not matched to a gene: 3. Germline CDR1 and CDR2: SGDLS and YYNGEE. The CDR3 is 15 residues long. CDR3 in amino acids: CASSLTSGGADTQYF. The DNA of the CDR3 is TGTGCCAGCAGCCTTACTAGCGGGGGGGCAGATACGCAGTATTTT. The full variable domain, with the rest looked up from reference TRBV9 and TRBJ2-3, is DSGVTQTPKHLITATGQRVTLRCSPRSGDLSVYWYQQSLDQGLQFLIQYYNGEERAKGNILERFSAQQFPDLHSELNLSSLELGDSALYFCASSLTSGGADTQYFGPGTRLTVL.

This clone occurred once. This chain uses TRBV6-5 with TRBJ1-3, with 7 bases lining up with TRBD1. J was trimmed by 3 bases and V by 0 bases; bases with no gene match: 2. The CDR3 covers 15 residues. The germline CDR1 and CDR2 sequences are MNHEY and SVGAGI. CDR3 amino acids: CASSYSGGLGNTIYF. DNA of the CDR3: TGTGCCAGCAGTTACTCAGGGGGCCTTGGAAACACCATATATTTT.

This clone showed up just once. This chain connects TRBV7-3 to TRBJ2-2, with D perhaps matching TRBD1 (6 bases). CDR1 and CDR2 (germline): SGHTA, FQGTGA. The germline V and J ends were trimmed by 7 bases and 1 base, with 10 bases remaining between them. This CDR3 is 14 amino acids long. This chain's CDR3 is CASKRDMNTGELFF. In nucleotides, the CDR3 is TGTGCCAGCAAACGGGACATGAACACCGGGGAGCTGTTTTTT. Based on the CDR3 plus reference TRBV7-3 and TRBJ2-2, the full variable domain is GAGVSQTPSNKVTEKGKYVELRCDPISGHTALYWYRQSLGQGPEFLIYFQGTGAADDSGLPNDRFFAVRPEGSVSTLKIQRTERGDSAVYLCASKRDMNTGELFFGEGSRLTVL.

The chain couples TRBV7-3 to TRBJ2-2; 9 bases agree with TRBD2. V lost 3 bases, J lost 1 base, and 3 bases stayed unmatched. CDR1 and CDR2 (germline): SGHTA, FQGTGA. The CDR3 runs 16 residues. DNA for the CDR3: TGTGCCAGCAGCTTTTTTAGCGGGGGGAACACCGGGGAGCTGTTTTTT. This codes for CASSFFSGGNTGELFF.